Below are 5 T cell receptor beta chains sequenced from a single sample in a study of T-cell reconstitution after alpha-beta-depleted transplantation in children. Library preparation (for TCRbeta) was performed with unique molecular identifiers. TCRdb used MiXCR to reprocess the PCR reads, holding one entry per CDR3 protein. The top ten clones hold about 2.6% of a sample with 200,000 to 300,000 distinct CDR3 sequences, roughly a quarter of them seen once. The sample was PBMCs, taken before TCRalphabeta/CD19-depleted stem cell transplant. The receptors originated from a girl aged 2-10 years with Fanconi anemia, due to receive a stem cell transplant.

The V call is TRBV10-3, the J call TRBJ1-1; D remains ambiguous. Germline V gives CDR1 ENHRY, CDR2 SYGVKD. This CDR3 is 13 amino acids long. V lost 3 bases, J lost 0 bases, and 5 bases lay in between. The CDR3 DNA reads TGTGCCATCAGTGACGGGATGAACACTGAAGCTTTCTTT. This codes for CAISDGMNTEAFF.

In its sample, this clonotype was seen many times. This chain links TRBV29-1 with TRBJ2-7, with 8 bases identical to TRBD1. V shed 3 bases, J shed 2 bases, and the junction held 9 bases outside the gene matches. The germline CDR1 and CDR2 sequences are SQVTM and ANQGSEA. The CDR3 totals 15 residues. The CDR3 is CSVEVRDRFTYEQYF. CDR3 bases: TGCAGCGTTGAGGTCCGGGACAGGTTTACCTACGAGCAGTACTTC.

The chain has TRBV28 and TRBJ2-7; 11 bases agree with TRBD2. The CDR3 has 14 amino acids. Germline V gives CDR1 MDHEN, CDR2 SYDVKM. Trimming cost V 8 bases and J 2 bases; bases outside gene matches: 5. The chain's CDR3 is CASHTSGRPYEQYF. For the CDR3, the DNA is TGTGCCAGCCATACTAGCGGGAGACCCTACGAGCAGTACTTC.

This clonotype was seen at least ten times. This chain uses TRBV6-1 with TRBJ1-6; 9 positions agree with TRBD1. The CDR3 spans 15 residues. Germline CDR1 is MNHNS and CDR2 is SASEGT. V lost 4 bases, J lost 6 bases, and 4 bases stayed unmatched. The CDR3: CASSAQTGGNSPLHF. The CDR3 region has the DNA TGTGCCAGCAGTGCACAGACAGGGGGTAATTCACCCCTCCACTTT.

The chain links TRBV6-5 to TRBJ2-5, with 8 bases fitting TRBD1. The trim removed 2 bases at V and 2 bases at J, leaving 4 bases unmatched. The CDR3 extends over 15 amino acids. The germline gives CDR1 MNHEY, CDR2 SVGAGI. Written as DNA, the CDR3 is TGTGCCAGCAGTTACAGGGGGACAGGACAAGAGACCCAGTACTTC. Its protein product is CASSYRGTGQETQYF.